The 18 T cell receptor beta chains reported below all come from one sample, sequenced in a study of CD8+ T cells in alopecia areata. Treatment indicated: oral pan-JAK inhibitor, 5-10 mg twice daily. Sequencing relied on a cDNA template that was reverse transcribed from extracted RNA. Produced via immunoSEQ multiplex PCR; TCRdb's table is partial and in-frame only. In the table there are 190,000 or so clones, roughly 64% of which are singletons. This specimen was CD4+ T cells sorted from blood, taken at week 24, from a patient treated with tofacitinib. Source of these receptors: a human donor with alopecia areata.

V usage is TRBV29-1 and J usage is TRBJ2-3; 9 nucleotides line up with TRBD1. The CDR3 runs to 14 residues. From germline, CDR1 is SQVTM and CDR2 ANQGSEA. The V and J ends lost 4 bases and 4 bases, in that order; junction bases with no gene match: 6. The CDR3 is CSVVTGGRADTQYF. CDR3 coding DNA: TGCAGCGTTGTGACAGGGGGTAGGGCAGATACGCAGTATTTT.

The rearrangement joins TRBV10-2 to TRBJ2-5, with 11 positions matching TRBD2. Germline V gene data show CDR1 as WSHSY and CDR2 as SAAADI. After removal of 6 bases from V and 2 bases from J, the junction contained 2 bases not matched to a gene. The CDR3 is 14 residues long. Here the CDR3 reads CASRGTSGQETQYF. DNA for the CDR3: TGCGCCAGCAGGGGGACTAGCGGACAAGAGACCCAGTACTTC.

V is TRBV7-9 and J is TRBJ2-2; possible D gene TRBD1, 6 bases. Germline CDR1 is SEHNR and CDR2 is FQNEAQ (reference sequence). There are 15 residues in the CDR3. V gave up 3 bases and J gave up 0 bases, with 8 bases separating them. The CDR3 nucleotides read TGTGCCAGCAGCTTGGACAGTCCGAACACCGGGGAGCTGTTTTTT. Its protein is CASSLDSPNTGELFF.

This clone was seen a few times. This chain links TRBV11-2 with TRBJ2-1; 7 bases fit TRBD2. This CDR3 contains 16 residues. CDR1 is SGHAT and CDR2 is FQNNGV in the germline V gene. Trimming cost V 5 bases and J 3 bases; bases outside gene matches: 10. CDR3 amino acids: CASSLGRPGGYNEQFF. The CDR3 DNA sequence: TGTGCCAGCAGCCTGGGACGGCCGGGGGGCTACAATGAGCAGTTCTTC. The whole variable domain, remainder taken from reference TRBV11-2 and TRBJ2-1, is EAGVAQSPRYKIIEKRQSVAFWCNPISGHATLYWYQQILGQGPKLLIQFQNNGVVDDSQLPKDRFSAERLKGVDSTLKIQPAKLEDSAVYLCASSLGRPGGYNEQFFGPGTRLTVL.

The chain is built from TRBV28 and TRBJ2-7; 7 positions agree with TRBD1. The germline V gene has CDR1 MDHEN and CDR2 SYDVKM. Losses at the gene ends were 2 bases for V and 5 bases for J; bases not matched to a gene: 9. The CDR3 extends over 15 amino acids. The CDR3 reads CASSLDGQVDHEQYF. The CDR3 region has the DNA TGTGCCAGCAGTTTAGATGGACAGGTTGACCACGAGCAGTACTTC.

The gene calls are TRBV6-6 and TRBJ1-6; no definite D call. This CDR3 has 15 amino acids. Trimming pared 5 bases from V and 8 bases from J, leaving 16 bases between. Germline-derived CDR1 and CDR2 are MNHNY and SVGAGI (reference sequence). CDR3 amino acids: CASSKLDPRDSPLHF. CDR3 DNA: TGTGCCAGCAGTAAACTAGATCCGCGAGATTCACCCCTCCACTTT.

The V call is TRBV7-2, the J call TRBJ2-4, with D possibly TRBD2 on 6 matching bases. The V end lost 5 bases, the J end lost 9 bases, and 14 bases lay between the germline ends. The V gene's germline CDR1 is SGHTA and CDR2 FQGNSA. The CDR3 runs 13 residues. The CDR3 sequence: CASSPGTDGIQYF. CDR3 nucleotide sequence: TGTGCCAGCAGCCCGGGGACTGACGGCATTCAGTACTTC.

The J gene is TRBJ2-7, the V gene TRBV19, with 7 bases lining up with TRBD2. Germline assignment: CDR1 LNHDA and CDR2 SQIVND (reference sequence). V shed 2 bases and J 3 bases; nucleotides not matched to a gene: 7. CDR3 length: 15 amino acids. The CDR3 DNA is TGTGCCAGTAGTATATCTGCGGGAGCGGACTACGAGCAGTACTTC. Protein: CASSISAGADYEQYF.

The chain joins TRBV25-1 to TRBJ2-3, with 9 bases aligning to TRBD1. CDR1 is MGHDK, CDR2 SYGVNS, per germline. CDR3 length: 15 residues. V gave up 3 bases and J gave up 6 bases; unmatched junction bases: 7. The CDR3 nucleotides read TGTGCCAGCAGTGACCGGGACAGGGTGGTCGATACGCAGTATTTT. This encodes CASSDRDRVVDTQYF.

The CDR3 region has the DNA TGTGCCAGCAGTGAGGGACGGGGTTCGATTTCACCCCTCCACTTT. Translation: CASSEGRGSISPLHF. This chain connects TRBV2 to TRBJ1-6; D perhaps matches TRBD1 (5 bases). Trimming shortened V by 3 bases and J by 9 bases, and 15 bases separated the two germline ends. There are 15 residues in the CDR3. Germline values: CDR1 SNHLY, CDR2 FYNNEI.

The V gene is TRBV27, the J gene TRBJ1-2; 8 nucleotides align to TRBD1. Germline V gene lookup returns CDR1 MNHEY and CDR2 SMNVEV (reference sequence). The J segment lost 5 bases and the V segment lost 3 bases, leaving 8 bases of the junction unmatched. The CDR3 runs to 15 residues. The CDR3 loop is CASSFSGTGQYGYTF. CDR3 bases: TGTGCCAGCAGTTTCTCCGGGACAGGACAATATGGCTACACCTTC.

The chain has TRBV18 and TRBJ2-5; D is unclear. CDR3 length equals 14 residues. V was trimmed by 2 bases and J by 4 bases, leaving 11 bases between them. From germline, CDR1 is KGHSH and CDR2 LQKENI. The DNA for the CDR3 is TGTGCCAGCTCACCAATTGGGTTTGGAGAGACCCAGTACTTC. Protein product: CASSPIGFGETQYF.

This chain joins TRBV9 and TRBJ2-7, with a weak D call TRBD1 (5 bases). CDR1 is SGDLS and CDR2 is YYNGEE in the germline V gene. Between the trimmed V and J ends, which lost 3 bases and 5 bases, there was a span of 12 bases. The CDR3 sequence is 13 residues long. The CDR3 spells CASSGQMEDEQYF. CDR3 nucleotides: TGTGCCAGCAGCGGACAGATGGAAGACGAGCAGTACTTC.

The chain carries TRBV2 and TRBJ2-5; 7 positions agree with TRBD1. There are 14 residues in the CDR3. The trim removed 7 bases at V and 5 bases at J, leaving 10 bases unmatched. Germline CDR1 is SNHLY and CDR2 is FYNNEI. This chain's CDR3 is CASNMGQIGETQYF. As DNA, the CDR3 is TGTGCCAGCAATATGGGACAGATTGGGGAGACCCAGTACTTC.

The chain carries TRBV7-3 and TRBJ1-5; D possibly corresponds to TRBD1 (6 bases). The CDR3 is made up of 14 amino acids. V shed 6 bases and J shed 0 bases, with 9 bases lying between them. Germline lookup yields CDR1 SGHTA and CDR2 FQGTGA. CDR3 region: CASRLGASNQPQHF. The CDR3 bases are TGTGCCAGCAGACTGGGGGCTAGCAATCAGCCCCAGCATTTT.

The DNA of the CDR3 is TGCAGCGTTGAGGGCGATTTGACAGATACGCAGTATTTT. It yields the protein CSVEGDLTDTQYF. The genes are TRBV29-1 and TRBJ2-3; D unclear. Germline V gene data show CDR1 as SQVTM and CDR2 as ANQGSEA. This CDR3 has 13 amino acids. Trimming cost V 3 bases and J 3 bases, with 10 bases left between them.

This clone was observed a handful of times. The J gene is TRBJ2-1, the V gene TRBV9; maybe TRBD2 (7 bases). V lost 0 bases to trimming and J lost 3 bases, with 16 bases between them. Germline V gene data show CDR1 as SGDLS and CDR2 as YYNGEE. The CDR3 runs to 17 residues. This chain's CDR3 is CASSVGEGGTNYNEQFF. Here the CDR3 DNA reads TGTGCCAGCAGCGTAGGGGAGGGCGGGACAAACTACAATGAGCAGTTCTTC.

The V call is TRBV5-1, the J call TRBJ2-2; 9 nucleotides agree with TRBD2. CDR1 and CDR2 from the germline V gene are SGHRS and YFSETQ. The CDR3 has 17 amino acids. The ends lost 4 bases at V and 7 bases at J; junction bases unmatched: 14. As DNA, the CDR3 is TGCGCCAGCAGCATGTTCGCTAGCGGGAAGGTTCTCGGGGAGCTGTTTTTT. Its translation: CASSMFASGKVLGELFF.